Listed below are T cell receptor beta chains from one sample, sequenced in a study of T cells in localized non-small cell lung cancer. TCRdb's copy holds only in-frame clones and misses some; the assay was immunoSEQ multiplex PCR. Of 7,500 to 10,000 clones in the sample, about 43% were seen once. This specimen consisted of lymph node tissue, obtained before any cancer treatment. These receptor sequences come from a woman aged 40-75 years with stage I lung adenocarcinoma. Each CDR3 is given with its conserved first and last residue. Fields, in order: D gene, V gene, CDR3 protein. The D gene is left open where the match is weak.

>NA|TRBV18
CASSPSGGRTYSNNYGYTF
>TRBD2|TRBV11-3
CASSYSGGELTDTQYF
>NA|TRBV30
CAWVSGTMNTEAFF
>NA|TRBV19
CASTRGERGAGTEAFF
>NA|TRBV18
CASSGGTDTEAFF
>NA|TRBV9
CASRQDSATNEKLFF
>TRBD2|TRBV6-8
CASSPGTSGLYNEQFF
>TRBD1|TRBV10-3
CASERGQQLNQPQHF
>NA|TRBV4-1
CASSQETAHGYGYTF
>NA|TRBV15
CATSRGGRGVQETQYF
>TRBD2|TRBV19
CASAGLANGELFF
>NA|TRBV11-3
CASSPRGANNEKLFF
>TRBD2|TRBV11-3
CASSLQGGGTDTQYF
>TRBD1|TRBV15
CATSRVRTGPDGYTF
>TRBD2|TRBV25-1
CASSEWGGNEQFF
>NA|TRBV11-3
CASSLGVGGELETQYF
>NA|TRBV30
CAWRVPQTWGYTF
>NA|TRBV11-3
CASSLDGSYTEAFF
>NA|TRBV12-5
CASGLRSGSVQETQYF
>NA|TRBV29-1
CSVVVQSDSGANVLTF
>TRBD2|TRBV11-3
CASSLRTSGGNEQFF
>TRBD2|TRBV9
CASSKIAGGHEQFF
>NA|TRBV11-3
CASSSRRGGTYRYNEQFF
>TRBD1|TRBV19
CASSIGTGAEAFF
>NA|TRBV30
CAWSGGTPEAFF
>TRBD1|TRBV5-1
CASSKDRGEETQYF
>NA|TRBV14
CASSQVGGGELFF
>TRBD1|TRBV7-6
CASSSDRGLGDTEAFF
>NA|TRBV6-8
CASRSTGGSSPLHF
>TRBD1|TRBV9
CASSVGQGRNEKLFF
>NA|TRBV9
CASSVGSLNSPLHF
>NA|TRBV11-3
CASSDRGRNYGYTF
>TRBD2|TRBV11-3
CASSSLAGGLNEQYF
>NA|TRBV10-3
CAISIGTGRDQPQHF
>TRBD2|TRBV7-6
CASSETSGAVYEQYF
>NA|TRBV5-1
CASSLDGMGQVGSPLHF
>NA|TRBV19
CASSIAARDEQFF
>TRBD2|TRBV12-5
CASGLGPSGGDTDTQYF
>NA|TRBV19
CASSTRTGGTEAFF
>NA|TRBV6-8
CASSYPPPPSYEQYF
>NA|TRBV18
CASSPDRNAEAFF
>NA|TRBV6-8
CASAPIQGRNTEAFF
>NA|TRBV29-1
CSVAEGDYEQYF
>TRBD2|TRBV10-2
CASSDGSGGTYEQYF
>NA|TRBV7-6
CASSASGNSNQPQHF
>NA|TRBV29-1
CSVVGQRNTEAFF
>TRBD1|TRBV11-3
CASSPPPQGVVSPLHF
>TRBD2|TRBV19
CASSNGGGNEQFF
>NA|TRBV28
CASSLSGGSPLHF
>NA|TRBV19
CASSIGGSSNQPQHF
>TRBD1|TRBV18
CASSARQGFSESANVLTF
>TRBD1|TRBV6-8
CASSGTGAYEKLFF
>TRBD2|TRBV19
CASSSSGASYEQYF
>TRBD1|TRBV11-3
CASSQTGGEDEQYF